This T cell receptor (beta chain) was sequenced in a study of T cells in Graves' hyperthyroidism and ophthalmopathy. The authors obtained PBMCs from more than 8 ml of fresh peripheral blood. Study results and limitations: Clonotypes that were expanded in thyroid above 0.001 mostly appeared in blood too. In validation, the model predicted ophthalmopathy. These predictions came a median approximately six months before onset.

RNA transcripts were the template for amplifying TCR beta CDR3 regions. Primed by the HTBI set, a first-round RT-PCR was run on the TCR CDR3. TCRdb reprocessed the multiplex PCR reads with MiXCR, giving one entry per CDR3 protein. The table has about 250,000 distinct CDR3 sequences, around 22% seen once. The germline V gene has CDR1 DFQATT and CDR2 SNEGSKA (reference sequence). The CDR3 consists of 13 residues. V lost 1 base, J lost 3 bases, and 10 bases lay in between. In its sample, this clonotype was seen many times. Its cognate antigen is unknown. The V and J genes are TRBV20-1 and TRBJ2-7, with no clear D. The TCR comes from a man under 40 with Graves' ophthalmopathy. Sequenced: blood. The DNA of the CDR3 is TGCAGTGCTAGAGCGGGTGTCGACTACGAGCAGTACTTC. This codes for CSARAGVDYEQYF.